This T cell receptor beta chain was observed in a study of neurological immune-mediated disorders. Germline V gives CDR1 DFQATT, CDR2 SNEGSKA (reference sequence). The CDR3 totals 14 residues. Unsorted libraries were prepared from 2 million PBMCs held at -80 C. Points from the study as a whole: HTLV-1-associated myelopathy had the most TCR clonal expansion, while multiple sclerosis had the least, a level that fell below healthy controls.

The cDNA came from 5'RACE with 10-nucleotide random UMIs. Whenever a sequencing run was performed, it yielded over 190 million TCR-beta sequences from 15-18 subjects. MiXCR, run by TCRdb on the 5' RACE reads, gives a single entry per CDR3 protein. The sample carries about 59,000 distinct CDR3 sequences, about 13% recorded once. On this clonotype itself: What it recognizes is unknown.

The source material was PBMCs. The TCR was taken from a woman aged 55-70 years with HTLV-1-associated myelopathy (HAM/TSP). The chain carries TRBV20-1 and TRBJ2-1, with TRBD2 as a possible D gene (6 bases). Matching the DNA end better, TRBJ2-7 makes the J call doubtful. The CDR3 DNA reads as TGCAGTGCTATGACGGGAGTCCCCTACAATGAGCAGTACTTC. It codes for CSAMTGVPYNEQYF.